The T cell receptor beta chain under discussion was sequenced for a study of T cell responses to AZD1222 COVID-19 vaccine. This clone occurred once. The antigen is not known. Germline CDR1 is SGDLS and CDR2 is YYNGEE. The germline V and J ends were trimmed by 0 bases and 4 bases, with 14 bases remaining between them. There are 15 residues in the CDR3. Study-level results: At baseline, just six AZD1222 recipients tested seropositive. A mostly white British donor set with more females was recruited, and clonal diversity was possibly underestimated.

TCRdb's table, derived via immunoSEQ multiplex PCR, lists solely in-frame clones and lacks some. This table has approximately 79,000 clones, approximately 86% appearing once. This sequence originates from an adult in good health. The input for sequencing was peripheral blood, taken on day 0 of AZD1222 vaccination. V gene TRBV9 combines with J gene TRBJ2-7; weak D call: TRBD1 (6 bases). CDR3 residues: CASSVVDRLGYEQYF. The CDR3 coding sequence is TGTGCCAGCAGCGTAGTAGACAGGCTTGGGTACGAGCAGTACTTC.